This T cell receptor beta chain came from a study of cytomegalovirus exposure and HLA in healthy donors. Study-level points and caveats: Many donors carried some public TCRs, although rarity characterized most TCR sequences. At a 0.05 false discovery rate, a later analysis found approximately 15,000 TCR beta sequences to be associated with HLA alleles. Apart from CMV serostatus, no immune exposure information was available. Sequencing probably produced one cluster of sequence variants that were highly shared.

This clone appeared once. The antigen is undetermined. The PCR had 60 Vbeta and 13 Jbeta primers. Profiling relied on immunoSEQ multiplex PCR, and the TCRdb table lists in-frame clones only, not all of them. Here the sample spans about 120,000 clones, roughly four fifths being singletons. Sequencing was done on a sample of PBMCs. The receptor was derived from a woman younger than 35 in good health and CMV-seronegative.

In nucleotides, the CDR3 is TGTGCCAGCAGCGTAGGTGGCGGACAGGGAAGGGATGGCTACACCTTC. This sequence encodes CASSVGGGQGRDGYTF. This sequence joins TRBV9 and TRBJ1-2, with 8 bases lining up with TRBD1. This CDR3 has 16 residues. V dropped 0 bases and J dropped 6; count of bases not matched to a gene: 10. CDR1 SGDLS and CDR2 YYNGEE come from the germline V gene.